This T cell receptor beta chain emerged from a study of shared clonotypes between healthy human individuals (dated by TCRdb to about 2020). For the wider study: The cohort comprised a couple of women and a few men aged 18 to 49 years. For each donor, CD4 naive and CD4 memory were each given three plates, CD8 naive was given two plates, and CD8 memory was given one plate. Blood TCR repertoires of about five healthy adults were deeply sequenced to estimate repertoire size and the extent of clonotype sharing between individuals. Libraries were prepared and TCR repertoires were sequenced by different laboratories using diverse techniques, in order to increase sequencing depth and limit assay-specific biases. Each donor's leukapheresis produced roughly between roughly 0.85 and 9.5 billion PBMCs. General conclusions and limits of the study: Clonotypes shared by all four sorted-subset donors showed higher generation probabilities than non-shared clonotypes. Roughly 5.2% of naive CD4, around 4% of naive CD8, about 2.1% of memory CD4, and about 0.4% of memory CD8 clonotypes were shared across a few donors. Incomplete sequencing was indicated by rarefaction of sorted-subset datasets, despite the large sequencing depth. Pairwise subsampling led to the expectation that sequencing depth would affect the degree of clonotype sharing among donors. Sampling was limited to blood, and TCR repertoires in tissue likely differ from TCR repertoires in blood. Estimated clonotype richness was generally larger for naive than for memory subsets. The small number of donors limited the genetic and exposure-history diversity represented.

Including the terminal cysteine and phenylalanine, the CDR3 comprises 14 residues. Just CDR3 DNA is preserved here, 42 bases in frame from base 1. V is clipped by 3 bases and J by 4 bases, and the sequence between their germline boundaries is 11 bases long. CDR1 and CDR2 (WNHNN, SYGVQD) derive from the germline V gene (reference sequence). Healthy HIV-negative adults with no recently reported acute infections or vaccinations were included as donors. Every donor was a Caucasian adult living in Nashville, Tennessee, USA. CD4+ T cells were enriched by magnetic negative selection, after which naive cells were positively selected on CD45RA and the negative fraction was taken as the memory subset. Blood was collected by leukapheresis, and PBMCs were isolated by Ficoll-Histopaque density gradient centrifugation and then cryopreserved in liquid nitrogen vapor phase. Analytical flow cytometry was used to check the purity and quantity of each magnetically sorted T cell population. Genomic DNA was isolated from each sorted fraction and quantified by UV absorbance on a Nanodrop 2000c.

Using the deep immunoSEQ assay, multiplex PCR amplified TCR CDR3 regions from genomic DNA. Extracted genomic DNA from each cell subset was distributed evenly across all wells of several immunoSEQ 96-well plates, and each plate was treated as a replicate. For sorted subsets, around 200 ng genomic DNA, equal to some 28,000 T cell genomes, was loaded into each replicate PCR. The purified libraries were quantified using a Qubit 3.0 fluorometer, sized with a Bioanalyzer 2100, and then quantified again using the KAPA Library Quantification kit. Every immunoSEQ 96-well plate was sequenced on a separate single-read 150-cycle Illumina NextSeq 550 flow cell. The original methods were these. Because only junctional sequences without quality scores were contained in the immunoSEQ output, filtering matching that applied to full-length reads could not be performed. To assign V/J genes and CDR3, sequences were annotated using PyIR, a Python wrapper for IgBLAST v1.9, with IMGT germline references. Any read was removed if the V/J assignment was weak (E-value above 1e-6), the CDR3 was missing, or the read contained stop codons, out-of-frame junctions, or ambiguous translated residues. V3J clonotypes were defined by identical inferred V gene, J gene, and CDR3 amino acid sequence. Percentage overlap between repertoires was computed as shared unique clonotypes divided by the size of the smaller repertoire. Richness of each repertoire was evaluated using RTK rarefaction, the Chao1 estimator, and Recon v2.1 estimates of unobserved clonotypes. Generation probabilities were computed with OLGA for all TCRbeta clonotypes obtained by the gDNA method from four donors. TCRdb re-hosts the immuneACCESS table, in-frame sequences only. Its copies lack some clones; in the studies checked, an unresolved V gene accounts for under half of them, and the cause for the rest is not known. For V, J and clone size, that table is used; D and trimming come from the DNA. Across this sample there are approximately 2.1 million clones, with 80% to 95% seen only once. Of the sample, 0.35% to 0.5% is held by the ten largest clones.

In the case of this clone: Its antigen is unknown. There are no base qualities to consult, and no much larger clone falls within one base.

The sample was naive CD4+ T cells from PBMCs. The intended sense of this specimen's cell subset or site label: CD45RA+ positively selected. The chain is encoded by TRBV10-1 joined to TRBJ2-3; the D call is possibly TRBD1 or TRBD2, each sharing 5 bases. The sequence came from a man younger than 30 in good health. Some clones in this sample may be carry-over from other donors' samples. The DNA sequence is given as TGCGCCAGCAGTGACGGGACCACCTCAGATACGCAGTATTTT. It translates as CASSDGTTSDTQYF.